This entry features one TCR beta chain sequence. The sample comes from a study of shared clonotypes between healthy human individuals. Libraries were prepared by immunoSEQ multiplex PCR; TCRdb keeps only in-frame clonotypes and omits some of them. The sample carries about 1.1 million clones, around three quarters recorded once. This CDR3 comprises 17 residues. Germline loops: CDR1 SEHNR, CDR2 FQNEAQ (reference sequence). The V and J ends lost 4 bases and 0 bases respectively, with 17 bases between them. Sequenced sample: memory CD4+ T cells from PBMCs. The subset was: CD45RA-negative fraction. The TCR originated in a man aged 18-30 years in good health. Some clones in this sample may be carry-over from other donors' samples. The V call is TRBV7-9, the J call TRBJ2-3; D ambiguous. This CDR3 is CASSSPNDRYSTDTQYF. The CDR3 DNA reads TGTGCCAGCAGCTCTCCCAACGACCGGTACAGCACAGATACGCAGTATTTT.